Listed here are 17 T cell receptor beta chains from one sample, sequenced in a study of CD8+ T cells in alopecia areata. The treatment: oral pan-JAK inhibitor, 5-10 mg twice daily. As the sequencing template, cDNA was produced by extracting RNA and reverse transcribing it. Sequenced by immunoSEQ multiplex PCR; TCRdb stores in-frame clones only, minus some. The data show 190,000 or so clones, around 60% seen once. Sequences were derived from CD8+ T cells sorted from blood, sampled at week 24, from a patient treated with tofacitinib. These receptors all stem from a human donor with alopecia areata.

J is TRBJ2-1 and V is TRBV14; D not certain. This CDR3 comprises 12 residues. V was clipped by 0 bases and J by 8 bases, with 5 bases between them. In germline, CDR1 is SGHDN, CDR2 FVKESK. CDR3 DNA sequence: TGTGCCAGCAGCCAAGAGTGGGATGAGCAGTTCTTC. This codes for CASSQEWDEQFF.

This clone was recorded a few times. Other DNA sequences in this specimen translate into the identical CDR3. This sequence joins TRBV7-9 and TRBJ2-7; no firm D call. The V end was cut by 1 base, the J end by 3 bases, with 1 base between. Germline V gene data show CDR1 as SEHNR and CDR2 as FQNEAQ (reference sequence). The CDR3 extends over 11 amino acids. DNA of the CDR3: TGTGCCAGCAGCTTAGACTACGAGCAGTACTTC. Its protein is CASSLDYEQYF.

This chain connects TRBV27 to TRBJ1-2; no clear D gene. The V gene lost 5 bases and the J gene lost 0 bases, with 7 bases spanning the gap. Germline V CDR1 and CDR2: MNHEY, SMNVEV (reference sequence). This CDR3 is built from 13 residues. CDR3 in amino acids: CASSEASNYGYTF. The CDR3 nucleotides are TGTGCCAGCAGTGAAGCTTCTAACTATGGCTACACCTTC.

This clone was detected only a few times. The rearrangement uses TRBV7-9 and TRBJ2-1; D remains unclear. V was shortened by 3 bases and J by 14 bases, with 14 bases between the two germline ends. There are 12 residues in the CDR3. Looked up from germline, CDR1 is SEHNR and CDR2 is FQNEAQ (reference sequence). CDR3 DNA: TGTGCCAGCAGCTTTAGTCGCTCCTGGGAGTTCTTC. It encodes CASSFSRSWEFF.

This clone has a handful of counts. The chain is built from TRBV29-1 and TRBJ1-1; 9 bases are shared with TRBD1. The CDR3 length is 15 residues. Germline-derived CDR1 and CDR2 are SQVTM and ANQGSEA. The ends lost 5 bases at V and 4 bases at J; junction bases unmatched: 11. The CDR3 spells CSVNTGGDGLTEAFF. The CDR3, as DNA: TGCAGCGTTAACACAGGGGGCGATGGCCTCACTGAAGCTTTCTTT. The full variable domain, completed using reference TRBV29-1 and TRBJ1-1, is SAVISQKPSRDICQRGTSLTIQCQVDSQVTMMFWYRQQPGQSLTLIATANQGSEATYESGFVIDKFPISRPNLTFSTLTVSNMSPEDSSIYLCSVNTGGDGLTEAFFGQGTRLTVV.

In its sample, this clone was seen a few times. The genes are TRBV29-1 and TRBJ2-7, with D perhaps being TRBD1 or TRBD2 (6 bases each). The germline V gene has CDR1 SQVTM and CDR2 ANQGSEA. The CDR3 is made up of 14 amino acids. V lost 3 bases, J lost 4 bases, and 16 bases lay in between. CDR3 sequence: CSVDGQEGEYEQYF. The CDR3 DNA sequence: TGCAGCGTTGATGGGCAGGAGGGGGAATACGAGCAGTACTTC.

The table lists this clone with a few counts. This chain joins TRBV5-4 and TRBJ1-2; weak D call: TRBD1 (5 bases). CDR3 length: 16 residues. V shed 2 bases and J shed 2 bases, with 16 bases lying between them. Per the germline V gene, CDR1 is SGHNT and CDR2 is YYREEE (reference sequence). The CDR3 sequence is CASSFARGGENYGYTF. In DNA, the CDR3 is TGTGCCAGCAGCTTCGCCCGGGGCGGAGAGAACTATGGCTACACCTTC. The entire variable domain, with the rest obtained from reference TRBV5-4 and TRBJ1-2, is as follows: ETGVTQSPTHLIKTRGQQVTLRCSSQSGHNTVSWYQQALGQGPQFIFQYYREEENGRGNFPPRFSGLQFPNYSSELNVNALELDDSALYLCASSFARGGENYGYTFGSGTRLTVV.

V is TRBV19 and J is TRBJ2-7; perhaps TRBD1 as D (6 bases). The CDR3 covers 15 residues. Germline lookup yields CDR1 LNHDA and CDR2 SQIVND (reference sequence). Between the trimmed V and J ends, which lost 3 bases and 2 bases, there was a span of 14 bases. DNA for the CDR3: TGTGCCAGTAGTATCGGGCAGGGGTCGGCCTACGAGCAGTACTTC. It specifies CASSIGQGSAYEQYF.

The chain combines TRBV5-1 with TRBJ1-1; TRBD1 might be the D (5 bases). The germline gives CDR1 SGHRS, CDR2 YFSETQ. V shed 1 base and J shed 8 bases, with 12 bases lying between them. This CDR3 region has 13 residues. The CDR3 sequence is CASSLSRTREAFF. The CDR3 region has the DNA TGCGCCAGCAGCTTGTCGCGGACAAGGGAAGCTTTCTTT. The variable domain in full, with the rest retrieved from reference TRBV5-1 and TRBJ1-1, is KAGVTQTPRYLIKTRGQQVTLSCSPISGHRSVSWYQQTPGQGLQFLFEYFSETQRNKGNFPGRFSGRQFSNSRSEMNVSTLELGDSALYLCASSLSRTREAFFGQGTRLTVV.

The chain recombines TRBV29-1 with TRBJ1-2, with no clear D. Germline CDR1 SQVTM, CDR2 ANQGSEA. The CDR3 loop spans 13 amino acids. V lost 0 bases and J lost 6, with 11 bases in between. Here the CDR3 reads CSVEDRLLDGYTF. The CDR3 DNA reads TGCAGCGTTGAAGATCGACTGCTAGATGGCTACACCTTC.

In its sample, this clone was seen a few times. This chain links TRBV7-9 with TRBJ1-2, with 11 bases identical to TRBD1. The CDR3 runs 15 residues. Germline values: CDR1 SEHNR, CDR2 FQNEAQ (reference sequence). The V segment lost 5 bases and the J segment 4 bases; nucleotides outside the gene matches: 6. The CDR3 loop is CASSPRTGGLYGYTF. CDR3 in DNA: TGTGCCAGCAGCCCAAGGACAGGGGGCCTCTATGGCTACACCTTC.

The chain employs TRBV19 and TRBJ1-1; a possible D gene is TRBD1 (6 bases). The V end lost 6 bases, the J end lost 4 bases, and 12 bases lay between the germline ends. CDR1 LNHDA and CDR2 SQIVND come from the germline V gene (reference sequence). The CDR3 length is 13 residues. CDR3 bases: TGTGCCAGTAGGGCAGGGGCGGGCACTGAAGCTTTCTTT. Translating it yields CASRAGAGTEAFF.

The rearrangement links TRBV29-1 to TRBJ2-5; D is undetermined. V was clipped by 4 bases and J by 4 bases, with 7 bases between them. CDR3 length: 11 amino acids. Germline assignment: CDR1 SQVTM and CDR2 ANQGSEA. The CDR3 protein is CSVVGRETQYF. The DNA of the CDR3 is TGCAGCGTTGTGGGTAGAGAGACCCAGTACTTC.

This clone was detected a few times. This same CDR3 is encoded by further DNA sequences in the sample. This rearrangement joins TRBV7-9 to TRBJ2-2; the D is unclear. V lost 2 bases to trimming and J lost 7 bases, with 5 bases between them. The CDR3 length is 12 residues. Germline loops: CDR1 SEHNR, CDR2 FQNEAQ (reference sequence). CDR3 sequence: CASSLSGGELFF. The CDR3 nucleotides read TGTGCCAGCAGCTTATCCGGCGGGGAGCTGTTTTTT. The whole variable domain, filled in from reference TRBV7-9 and TRBJ2-2, reads DTGVSQNPRHKITKRGQNVTFRCDPISEHNRLYWYRQTLGQGPEFLTYFQNEAQLEKSRLLSDRFSAERPKGSFSTLEIQRTEQGDSAMYLCASSLSGGELFFGEGSRLTVL.

The chain couples TRBV27 to TRBJ2-7; D call uncertain. Per germline, CDR1 MNHEY and CDR2 SMNVEV (reference sequence). CDR3 length: 11 residues. V gave up 7 bases and J gave up 3 bases, with 7 bases separating them. The CDR3 spells CASKDRYEQYF. Written as DNA, the CDR3 is TGTGCCAGCAAGGACCGCTACGAGCAGTACTTC.

This clone came up a few times. The genes are TRBV5-6 and TRBJ2-5, with 13 bases identical to TRBD2. CDR3 length equals 17 residues. J gave up 3 bases and V 4 bases, and 9 bases lay outside the gene matches. CDR1 is SGHDT and CDR2 is YYEEEE in the germline V gene. Here the CDR3 reads CASSPGLAGALEETQYF. The CDR3 DNA reads TGTGCCAGCAGCCCAGGACTAGCGGGGGCACTAGAAGAGACCCAGTACTTC.

The CDR3 coding sequence is TGTGCCAGCACGGAGAAGGGTCTGAACAATGAGCAGTTCTTC. Its translation is CASTEKGLNNEQFF. This chain joins TRBV27 and TRBJ2-1; D not resolved. CDR1 is MNHEY, CDR2 SMNVEV, per germline (reference sequence). The CDR3 sequence is 14 residues long. Trimming stripped 7 bases from V and 5 bases from J, with 15 bases between.